This TCR beta chain was found in a study of T-cell reconstitution after alpha-beta-depleted transplantation in children. Many counts were recorded for this clonotype. The CDR3 runs to 18 residues. Preparation of the TCRbeta library involved a method that used unique molecular identifiers. TCRdb re-called the PCR reads with MiXCR, one entry per CDR3 protein. The sample yields some 400,000 distinct CDR3 sequences, roughly 22% seen once. Sequencing used PBMCs from the stem cell graft donor, obtained from the stem cell graft. The source is a human donor who donated a stem cell graft to a child with acute myeloid leukemia. The rearrangement joins TRBV21-1 to TRBJ2-7; TRBD2 was called by the table and not checked on the DNA. TRBV21-1 is noted as a pseudogene. The CDR3: CASRRPGLETGFEYEQYF. For the CDR3, the DNA is TGTGCCAGCAGAAGACCGGGACTAGAAACGGGCTTCGAGTACGAGCAGTACTTC.